This T cell receptor beta chain originates from a study of shared clonotypes between healthy human individuals (dated by TCRdb to between 2020 and 2021). Background for the entire study: Two women and a few men aged 18 to 49 years were included in the cohort. Per donor, three plates each were used for CD4 naive and CD4 memory, two for CD8 naive, and one for CD8 memory. To estimate repertoire size and how much clonotype sharing occurs between individuals, the study deeply sequenced the blood TCR repertoires of 4 to 6 healthy adults. To increase sequencing depth and limit assay-specific biases, TCR repertoire library preparation and sequencing were carried out by different laboratories using diverse techniques. Between about 0.8 and 9.5 billion PBMCs per donor were obtained by leukapheresis. Study-wide findings and limitations: Across four donors, around 5.4% of naive CD4, roughly 3.5% of naive CD8, approximately 2.5% of memory CD4, and approximately 0.4% of memory CD8 clonotypes were shared. Larger estimated clonotype richness was generally found for naive subsets than for memory subsets. Even with the large sequencing depth, rarefaction of the sorted-subset datasets indicated that sequencing was incomplete. The genetic and exposure-history diversity represented was limited by the small number of donors. Compared with non-shared clonotypes, the clonotypes found in all four sorted-subset donors had higher generation probabilities. Sampling was limited to blood, and TCR repertoires in tissue likely differ from TCR repertoires in blood. Based on pairwise subsampling, the degree of clonotype sharing among donors was expected to be affected by sequencing depth.

CD8 naive samples were obtained by positive selection for CCR7 among CD45RO-negative cells, yielding a CD45RA+CCR7+ population from which TemRA cells were excluded. Healthy HIV-negative adults with no recently reported acute infections or vaccinations were included as donors. Every donor was a Caucasian adult residing in Nashville, Tennessee, USA. Blood was obtained by leukapheresis, after which PBMCs were separated by Ficoll-Histopaque density gradient centrifugation and cryopreserved in liquid nitrogen vapor phase. Purity and quantity of every magnetically sorted T cell population were checked by analytical flow cytometry. From each sorted fraction, genomic DNA was isolated and quantified by UV absorbance on a Nanodrop 2000c. Trimming at the junction amounts to 2 bases on V and 4 bases on J, and the germline ends lie 6 bases apart. Taken from the germline V gene, the CDR1 and CDR2 loops are MNHNS and SASEGT. From cysteine to phenylalanine, the CDR3 is 12 amino acids long. CDR3 DNA only is kept here, 36 bases in frame from base 1.

TCR CDR3 regions were amplified from genomic DNA by multiplex PCR using the deep immunoSEQ assay. Extracted genomic DNA from each cell subset was distributed evenly across all wells of several immunoSEQ 96-well plates, and each plate was treated as a replicate. For sorted subsets, roughly 200 ng of genomic DNA, equivalent to about 30,000 T cell genomes, went into each replicate PCR. Purified libraries were measured with a Qubit 3.0 fluorometer, size-checked on a Bioanalyzer 2100, and measured again with the KAPA Library Quantification kit. Every immunoSEQ 96-well plate was sequenced on a dedicated single-read 150-cycle Illumina NextSeq 550 flow cell. Under the source paper's analysis protocol: Because the immunoSEQ output included only junctional sequences and no quality scores, the filtering could not be the same as the filtering used for full-length reads. To assign V/J genes and CDR3, sequences were annotated using PyIR, a Python wrapper for IgBLAST v1.9, with IMGT germline references. Reads were filtered out if the reads had weak V/J assignments (E-value above 1e-6), no CDR3, stop codons, out-of-frame junctions, or ambiguous translated residues. A V3J clonotype was defined by an identical inferred V gene, J gene, and CDR3 amino acid sequence. To compute the percentage overlap between repertoires, the number of shared unique clonotypes was divided by the size of the smaller repertoire. Repertoire richness was assessed with RTK rarefaction, the Chao1 estimator, and Recon v2.1 estimates of unobserved clonotypes. Generation probabilities were computed with OLGA for all TCRbeta clonotypes obtained by the gDNA method from a handful of donors. In its TCRdb copy, this immuneACCESS table keeps in-frame sequences only and misses some clones. Where compared with another copy, unresolved V genes explain less than half of these, and the others have no known cause. The DNA gave D and trimming, while V, J and clone size come from that table. The sample table records around 2,000,000 clones; about 95% of these occur just once. The ten largest clones take up 1.1% of the sample.

The sample holds a few counts of this clone. The antigen it recognizes is unknown. There are no base qualities to consult, and no much larger clone falls within one base. The same CDR3 also results from other DNA sequences found in this sample. The TCR originated in a man aged 18 to 29 in good health. The specimen sequenced was naive CD8+ T cells sorted from blood. Per the publication, the cell subset or site label means: CD45RA+CCR7+. The chain uses TRBV6-1 and TRBJ2-7; the D gene cannot be named for sure. CDR3 region: CASSEQVYEQYF. The bases read TGTGCCAGCAGTGAACAGGTTTACGAGCAGTACTTC.